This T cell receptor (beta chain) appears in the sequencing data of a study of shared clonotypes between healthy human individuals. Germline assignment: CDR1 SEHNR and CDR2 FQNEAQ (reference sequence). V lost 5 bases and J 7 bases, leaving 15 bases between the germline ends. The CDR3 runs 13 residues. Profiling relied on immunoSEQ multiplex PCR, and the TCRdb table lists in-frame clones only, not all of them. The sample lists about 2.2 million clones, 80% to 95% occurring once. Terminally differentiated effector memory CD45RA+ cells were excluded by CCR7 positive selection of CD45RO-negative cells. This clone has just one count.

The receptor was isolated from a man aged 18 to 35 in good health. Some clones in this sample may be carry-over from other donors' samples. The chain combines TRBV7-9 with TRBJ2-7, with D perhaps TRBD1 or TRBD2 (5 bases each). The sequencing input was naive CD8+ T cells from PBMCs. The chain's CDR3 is CASSPSGPEEQYF. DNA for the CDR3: TGTGCCAGCAGCCCCTCGGGACCGGAGGAGCAGTACTTC.